Shown below are 20 T cell receptor beta chains from a single sample sequenced in a study of T cells expressing NK-cell markers. One entry per CDR3 protein, without DNA, is what TCRdb gives after re-calling the 5' RACE reads. The sample shows 150,000 or so distinct CDR3 sequences, and around a sixth sits with its ten largest clones. The sequenced material came from blood T cells: a sorted CD56 or NKG2C T cell subset, CD4+ or CD8+ T cells, or bulk PBMC T cells (not recorded which). The receptors here all came from a woman aged 18-69 years in good health.

V and J are TRBV9 and TRBJ1-1; no DNA is available, so the TRBD1 call from TCRdb remains unchecked. This CDR3 has 12 amino acids. CDR1 is SGDLS and CDR2 is YYNGEE in the germline V gene. CDR3 sequence: CASSVGTGEAFF. Variable domain in full (rest from reference TRBV9 and TRBJ1-1): DSGVTQTPKHLITATGQRVTLRCSPRSGDLSVYWYQQSLDQGLQFLIQYYNGEERAKGNILERFSAQQFPDLHSELNLSSLELGDSALYFCASSVGTGEAFFGQGTRLTVV.

The chain has TRBV2 and TRBJ2-1; TCRdb names TRBD2, which stays unverified in the absence of DNA. CDR1 and CDR2 (germline): SNHLY, FYNNEI. The CDR3 has 17 amino acids. The CDR3 is CASSKTSGGPSRNEQFF.

This chain uses TRBV7-2 with TRBJ1-1; the TCRdb D gene call, TRBD1, has no DNA to confirm it. This CDR3 has 13 amino acids. The germline V gene encodes CDR1 SGHTA and CDR2 FQGNSA. CDR3: CASSLVGGPEAFF.

The chain employs TRBV25-1 and TRBJ2-7; TCRdb designates TRBD1, a call that cannot be tested without DNA. Germline V gene lookup returns CDR1 MGHDK and CDR2 SYGVNS. The CDR3 has 14 residues. The chain's CDR3 is CARPGDESTYEQYF.

The gene calls are TRBV3-1 and TRBJ1-2. Germline-derived CDR1 and CDR2 are LGHDT and YNNKEL (reference sequence). CDR3 length equals 15 residues. The CDR3 protein is CASSKPGIVNYGYTF.

This chain connects TRBV29-1 to TRBJ1-2; with no DNA, the TCRdb D assignment of TRBD1 cannot be verified. In germline, CDR1 is SQVTM, CDR2 ANQGSEA. CDR3 length equals 14 residues. CDR3 residues: CSVEPDGDRLGYTF.

This chain links TRBV6-1 with TRBJ1-1. The germline gives CDR1 MNHNS, CDR2 SASEGT. The length of the CDR3 is 15 residues. The CDR3 here is CASSEAGLVNTEAFF.

The chain employs TRBV3-1 and TRBJ2-1; with no DNA, the TCRdb D assignment of TRBD2 cannot be verified. This CDR3 is 16 amino acids long. In germline, CDR1 is LGHDT, CDR2 YNNKEL (reference sequence). This CDR3 is CASSQVAPTSHTVEFF.

V is TRBV7-9 and J is TRBJ2-3; TCRdb designates TRBD2, a call that cannot be tested without DNA. This CDR3 is 16 amino acids long. CDR1 SEHNR and CDR2 FQNEAQ come from the germline V gene (reference sequence). The CDR3 protein is CASSLEVTSGVHTQYF.

V gene TRBV6-5 combines with J gene TRBJ2-3; checking the TCRdb D call of TRBD2 is not possible without DNA. There are 16 residues in the CDR3. CDR1 is MNHEY, CDR2 SVGAGI, per germline. The CDR3: CASSSSPSGGTDTQYF.

The chain couples TRBV5-1 to TRBJ1-2. Germline CDR1 is SGHRS and CDR2 is YFSETQ. The CDR3 contains 12 residues. The CDR3 spells CASSGTEYGYTF.

The rearrangement links TRBV6-1 to TRBJ2-7; no DNA is available, so the TRBD2 call from TCRdb remains unchecked. Germline V gene lookup returns CDR1 MNHNS and CDR2 SASEGT. The CDR3 is 17 amino acids. CDR3 in amino acids: CASRVRTSGMGAYEQYF.

V is TRBV5-1 and J is TRBJ2-7; the TCRdb call, TRBD1, lacks DNA for checking. Germline lookup yields CDR1 SGHRS and CDR2 YFSETQ. This CDR3 is 14 amino acids long. This CDR3 reads CASTILDRGGEQYF.

CDR3 sequence: CASSSAGQGGTFF. The V call is TRBV12-3 or TRBV12-4, the J call TRBJ1-1; TCRdb proposes TRBD1, but this gene call is untestable without DNA. The CDR3 is 13 amino acids.

The J gene is TRBJ2-5, the V gene TRBV2; without DNA, the TCRdb call of TRBD2 cannot be checked. The CDR3 is 14 residues long. Per germline, CDR1 SNHLY and CDR2 FYNNEI. CDR3: CASSEGLEQETQYF.

The genes are TRBV20-1 and TRBJ2-3; checking the TCRdb D call of TRBD1 is not possible without DNA. Looked up from germline, CDR1 is DFQATT and CDR2 is SNEGSKA (reference sequence). The CDR3 covers 17 residues. The CDR3 loop is CSAESRDRGRQPDTQYF.

This chain links TRBV7-9 with TRBJ1-5; TCRdb lists TRBD1, though no DNA is available to test this call. Germline-derived CDR1 and CDR2 are SEHNR and FQNEAQ (reference sequence). The CDR3 has 13 residues. The chain's CDR3 is CASSFLGHQPQHF.

V usage is TRBV14 and J usage is TRBJ1-4. The CDR3 is made up of 15 amino acids. The germline CDR1 and CDR2 sequences are SGHDN and FVKESK. The CDR3 loop is CASSSTGTRTEKLFF.

The genes are TRBV12-3 or TRBV12-4 and TRBJ2-5; the TCRdb call, TRBD1, lacks DNA for checking. CDR3 size: 16 residues. The CDR3 sequence is CASSLAGQGLGETQYF.

This chain uses TRBV29-1 with TRBJ1-5; TCRdb selects TRBD1, and the lack of DNA leaves this call unchecked. The CDR3 is made up of 14 amino acids. CDR1 is SQVTM, CDR2 ANQGSEA, per germline. This CDR3 is CSVKATGRNQPQHF. The full variable domain, with the rest looked up from reference TRBV29-1 and TRBJ1-5, is SAVISQKPSRDICQRGTSLTIQCQVDSQVTMMFWYRQQPGQSLTLIATANQGSEATYESGFVIDKFPISRPNLTFSTLTVSNMSPEDSSIYLCSVKATGRNQPQHFGDGTRLSIL.